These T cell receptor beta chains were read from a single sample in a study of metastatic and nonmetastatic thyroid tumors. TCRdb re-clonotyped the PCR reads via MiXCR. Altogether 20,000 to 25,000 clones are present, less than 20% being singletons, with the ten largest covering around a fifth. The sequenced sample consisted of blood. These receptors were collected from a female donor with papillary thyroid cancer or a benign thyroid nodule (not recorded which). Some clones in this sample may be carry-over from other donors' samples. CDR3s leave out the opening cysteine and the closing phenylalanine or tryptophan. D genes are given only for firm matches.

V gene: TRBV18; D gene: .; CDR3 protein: ASSPRTDSPLH
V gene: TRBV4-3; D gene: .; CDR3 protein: ASSQDLEENQPQH
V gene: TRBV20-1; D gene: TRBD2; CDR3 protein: SASRAGAAYNEQF
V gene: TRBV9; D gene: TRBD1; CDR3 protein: ASSPQQGSDTQY
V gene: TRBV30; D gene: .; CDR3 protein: AWSPVNTEAF
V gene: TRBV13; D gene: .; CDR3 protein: ASSLGACVTTDTQY
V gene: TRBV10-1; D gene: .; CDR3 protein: ASSESRDGLTQY
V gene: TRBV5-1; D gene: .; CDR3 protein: ASSPKSGNAENEQF
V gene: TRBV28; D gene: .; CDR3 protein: ASGGRIIGYT
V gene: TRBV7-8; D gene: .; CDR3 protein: ASSPNNNQPHH
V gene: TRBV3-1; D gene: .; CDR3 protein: ASSQGMEAF
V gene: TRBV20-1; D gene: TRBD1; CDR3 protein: GAPVQGVNQPQH
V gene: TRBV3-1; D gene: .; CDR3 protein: ASSQGLVNTEAF
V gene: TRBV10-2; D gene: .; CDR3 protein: ASGRRNNEQF
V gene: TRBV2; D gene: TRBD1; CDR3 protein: ASSTTGSQETQY
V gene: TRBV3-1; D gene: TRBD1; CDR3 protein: ASRDRNSPLH
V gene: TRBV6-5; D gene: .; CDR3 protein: ASSYSTGEQY
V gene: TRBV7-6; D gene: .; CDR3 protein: ASSLAAGAGELF
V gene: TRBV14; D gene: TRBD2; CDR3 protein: ASSPGLAGLRSYNEQF
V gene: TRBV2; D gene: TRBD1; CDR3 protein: ASRRGDRGDEQY
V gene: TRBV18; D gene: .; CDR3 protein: ASSPMGMVHEKLF
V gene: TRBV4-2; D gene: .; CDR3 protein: ASSQTQETQY
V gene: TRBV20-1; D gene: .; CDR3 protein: SARKLTVAYNSPLH
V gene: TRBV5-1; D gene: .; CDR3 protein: ASRASGLPWELF
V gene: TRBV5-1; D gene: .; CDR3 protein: ASSRAGANTEAF
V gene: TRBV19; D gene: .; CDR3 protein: ASSMRDGANVLT
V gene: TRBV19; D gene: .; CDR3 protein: ASSITIGGWELF
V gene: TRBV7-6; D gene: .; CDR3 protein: ASSGDNSYEQY